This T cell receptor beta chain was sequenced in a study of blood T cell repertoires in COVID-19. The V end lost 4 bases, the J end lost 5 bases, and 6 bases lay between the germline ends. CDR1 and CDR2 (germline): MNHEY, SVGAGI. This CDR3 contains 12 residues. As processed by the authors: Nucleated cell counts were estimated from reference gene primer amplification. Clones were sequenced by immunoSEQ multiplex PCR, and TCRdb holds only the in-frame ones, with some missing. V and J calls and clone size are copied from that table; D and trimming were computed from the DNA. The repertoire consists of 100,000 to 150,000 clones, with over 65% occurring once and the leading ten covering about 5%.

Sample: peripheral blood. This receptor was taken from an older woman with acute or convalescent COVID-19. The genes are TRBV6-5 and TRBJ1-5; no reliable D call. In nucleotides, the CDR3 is TGTGCCAGCAGTTTCCGGGATCAGCCCCAGCATTTT. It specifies CASSFRDQPQHF.